This note documents a single TCR beta chain sequence. The sample originates from a study of shared clonotypes between healthy human individuals. Here immunoSEQ multiplex PCR was the method, and the copy in TCRdb shows in-frame clones only, minus some. The repertoire holds under 2,500,000 clones, with roughly 95% as singletons. The CDR3 covers 13 residues. V shed 1 base and J shed 8 bases, with 11 bases lying between them. From germline, CDR1 is SGHAT and CDR2 FQNNGV. Healthy HIV-negative adults with no recent acute infections or vaccinations were recruited as donors. The chain combines TRBV11-2 with TRBJ1-1; D remains ambiguous. Sequencing was done on a sample of naive CD4+ T cells sorted from blood. Subset: CD45RA+ positively selected. The sequence was collected from a man younger than 30 in good health. The CDR3 loop reads CASSLGLGLEAFF. CDR3 coding DNA: TGTGCCAGCAGCTTAGGGCTGGGGTTAGAAGCTTTCTTT.